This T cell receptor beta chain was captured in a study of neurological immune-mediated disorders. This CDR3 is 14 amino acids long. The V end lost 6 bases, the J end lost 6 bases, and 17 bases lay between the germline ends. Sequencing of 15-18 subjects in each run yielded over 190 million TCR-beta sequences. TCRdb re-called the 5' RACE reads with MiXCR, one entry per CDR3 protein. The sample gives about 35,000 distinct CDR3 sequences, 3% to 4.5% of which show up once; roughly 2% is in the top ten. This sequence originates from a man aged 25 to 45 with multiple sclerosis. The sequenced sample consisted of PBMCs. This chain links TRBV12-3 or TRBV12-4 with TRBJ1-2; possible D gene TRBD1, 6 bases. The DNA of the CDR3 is TGTGCCAGCAGCACAGGGATTCGTAAAGATGGCTACACCTTC. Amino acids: CASSTGIRKDGYTF.